A single sample is the source of the 30 T cell receptor beta chains below, sequenced in a study of shared clonotypes between healthy human individuals. The data were produced by immunoSEQ multiplex PCR, yet TCRdb's version contains in-frame clones alone and is incomplete. The profile shows around 940,000 clones, roughly 72% of them singletons. Sequenced material: memory CD4+ T cells sorted from blood. Subset: CD45RA-negative fraction. The origin of the receptors is a man aged 18 to 29 in good health.

The V and J genes are TRBV5-1 and TRBJ1-2, with D possibly matching TRBD1 (5 bases). V was trimmed by 3 bases and J by 5 bases, leaving 11 bases between them. The CDR3 extends over 13 amino acids. Germline loops: CDR1 SGHRS, CDR2 YFSETQ. Here the CDR3 reads CASSSPEGYGYTF. In nucleotides, the CDR3 is TGCGCCAGCAGCTCACCGGAGGGGTATGGCTACACCTTC. The full variable domain, completed using reference TRBV5-1 and TRBJ1-2, is KAGVTQTPRYLIKTRGQQVTLSCSPISGHRSVSWYQQTPGQGLQFLFEYFSETQRNKGNFPGRFSGRQFSNSRSEMNVSTLELGDSALYLCASSSPEGYGYTFGSGTRLTVV.

On this clone itself: The sample has other DNA sequences that encode this CDR3 too. The rearrangement joins TRBV7-2 to TRBJ2-1, with 14 bases lining up with TRBD2. The ends lost 5 bases at V and 6 bases at J; junction bases unmatched: 6. Germline V gene sequence: CDR1 SGHTA, CDR2 FQGNSA. The CDR3 runs 16 residues. The CDR3 protein is CASSLGLAGGSNEQFF. In nucleotides, the CDR3 is TGTGCCAGCAGCCTCGGACTAGCGGGAGGATCCAATGAGCAGTTCTTC. Full variable domain (outside the CDR3, taken from reference TRBV7-2 and TRBJ2-1): GAGVSQSPSNKVTEKGKDVELRCDPISGHTALYWYRQSLGQGLEFLIYFQGNSAPDKSGLPSDRFSAERTGGSVSTLTIQRTQQEDSAVYLCASSLGLAGGSNEQFFGPGTRLTVL.

This rearrangement joins TRBV2 to TRBJ1-5; tentatively, D is TRBD1 (5 bases). There are 14 residues in the CDR3. The V end lost 6 bases, the J end lost 6 bases, and 15 bases lay between the germline ends. Germline V CDR1 and CDR2: SNHLY, FYNNEI. The CDR3 DNA follows: TGTGCCAGCAGGGGGCCGGCGTTGTCTCAGCCCCAGCATTTT. Translation gives CASRGPALSQPQHF.

The chain uses TRBV21-1 and TRBJ2-5; the table's D call, TRBD2, has no DNA check behind it. TRBV21-1 is termed a pseudogene. The CDR3 length is 18 residues. CDR3 bases: TGTGCCAGCAGCAAAGTAGAGCGAGCGGGAGTGAGGGGAGAGACCCAGTACTTC. Translated: CASSKVERAGVRGETQYF.

The chain uses TRBV5-4 and TRBJ2-5; possibly TRBD2 for D (5 bases). The germline CDR1 and CDR2 sequences are SGHNT and YYREEE (reference sequence). The V and J ends lost 3 bases and 7 bases respectively, with 16 bases between them. The CDR3 has 14 residues. The CDR3: CASSSDLGGVTQYF. CDR3 nucleotides: TGTGCCAGCAGCTCGGACCTAGGAGGTGTGACCCAGTACTTC.

The V call is TRBV30, the J call TRBJ1-6; 9 positions agree with TRBD1. Trimming removed 7 bases from V and 7 bases from J; junction bases left unmatched: 8. The CDR3 contains 14 residues. Germline V lookup: CDR1 GTSNPN, CDR2 SVGIG (reference sequence). The CDR3 protein is CAYGTGQGNSPLHF. CDR3 in DNA: TGTGCCTACGGCACCGGACAGGGGAATTCACCCCTCCACTTT.

The chain joins TRBV15 to TRBJ2-7; 10 nucleotides match TRBD1. This CDR3 has 15 amino acids. CDR1 is LNHNV and CDR2 is YYDKDF in the germline V gene (reference sequence). V shed 3 bases, J shed 7 bases, and the junction held 9 bases outside the gene matches. For the CDR3, the DNA is TGTGCCACCAGCAGGACCGGGACAGGGGTGGGGGAGCAGTACTTC. Its protein product is CATSRTGTGVGEQYF.

This clone was observed many times. The genes are TRBV5-4 and TRBJ1-1, with a possible D match to TRBD1 (6 bases). From germline, CDR1 is SGHNT and CDR2 YYREEE (reference sequence). V lost 0 bases and J 4 bases, leaving 10 bases between the germline ends. The CDR3 covers 14 residues. CDR3 sequence: CASSLGGGSTEAFF. In nucleotides, the CDR3 is TGTGCCAGCAGCTTGGGAGGGGGTAGCACTGAAGCTTTCTTT.

The chain has TRBV9 and TRBJ1-3, with unresolved D. CDR3 length: 15 residues. Germline CDR1 is SGDLS and CDR2 is YYNGEE. The ends were cut back, 0 bases at V and 2 bases at J, with 9 bases in the middle. CDR3 amino acids: CASSVADKPGNTIYF. In nucleotides, the CDR3 is TGTGCCAGCAGCGTAGCTGATAAGCCTGGAAACACCATATATTTT.

This clone was picked up a small number of times. The rearrangement uses TRBV29-1 and TRBJ1-2; no definite D call. V gave up 7 bases and J gave up 1 base, with 10 bases separating them. This CDR3 contains 12 residues. In germline, CDR1 is SQVTM, CDR2 ANQGSEA. CDR3 in amino acids: CSETRGNYGYTF. In DNA, the CDR3 is TGCAGCGAAACACGGGGTAACTATGGCTACACCTTC. Looking up the rest from reference TRBV29-1 and TRBJ1-2 gives the full variable domain: SAVISQKPSRDICQRGTSLTIQCQVDSQVTMMFWYRQQPGQSLTLIATANQGSEATYESGFVIDKFPISRPNLTFSTLTVSNMSPEDSSIYLCSETRGNYGYTFGSGTRLTVV.

The chain carries TRBV5-4 and TRBJ2-2; D may be TRBD1 (6 bases). There are 17 residues in the CDR3. Trimming left V 3 bases short and J 6 bases short, with 21 bases between. Germline V CDR1 and CDR2: SGHNT, YYREEE (reference sequence). In DNA form, the CDR3 reads TGTGCCAGCAGCTCCTCCCTGGGGTCAGGGGATCCCGGGGAGCTGTTTTTT. Its protein product is CASSSSLGSGDPGELFF.

V gene TRBV18 combines with J gene TRBJ2-1, with 10 positions matching TRBD2. Germline V gene lookup returns CDR1 KGHSH and CDR2 LQKENI. The CDR3 extends over 15 amino acids. After removal of 5 bases from V and 6 bases from J, the junction contained 7 bases not matched to a gene. The CDR3 reads CASSSPSGSPNEQFF. Here the CDR3 DNA reads TGTGCCAGCTCAAGTCCTAGCGGGAGTCCCAATGAGCAGTTCTTC.

The V and J genes are TRBV5-1 and TRBJ2-5; 7 nucleotides agree with TRBD1. The CDR3 has 15 amino acids. Germline trimming cut 0 bases from V and 2 bases from J; bases unmatched to any gene: 4. Germline V gives CDR1 SGHRS, CDR2 YFSETQ. CDR3 bases: TGCGCCAGCAGCTTGGGGGACAGCCGTCAAGAGACCCAGTACTTC. It is translated as CASSLGDSRQETQYF.

J is TRBJ1-5 and V is TRBV6-1, with 7 bases aligning to TRBD1. The CDR3 loop spans 16 amino acids. V lost 4 bases, J lost 0 bases, and 6 bases stayed unmatched. Germline CDR1 and CDR2: MNHNS and SASEGT. Here the CDR3 reads CASSVGTDYSNQPQHF. CDR3 DNA: TGTGCCAGCAGTGTGGGGACAGATTATAGCAATCAGCCCCAGCATTTT.

This clone has a handful of counts. In nucleotides, the CDR3 is TGTGCCAGCCTAAGACTAGATTTAGCAGATACGCAGTATTTT. Its protein product is CASLRLDLADTQYF. The chain combines TRBV7-8 with TRBJ2-3, with TRBD2 as a possible D gene (6 bases). With 8 bases removed from V and 4 bases from J, the gap between germline ends came to 16 bases. The CDR3 contains 14 residues. Germline V lookup: CDR1 SGHVS, CDR2 FQNEAQ.

CDR3 sequence reads: CASSDTRGSNEKLFF. CDR3 DNA: TGTGCCAGCAGTGATACCCGGGGGTCTAATGAAAAACTGTTTTTT. The rearrangement uses TRBV2 and TRBJ1-4; possible D gene TRBD1, 5 bases. Trimming took 3 bases from V and 3 from J, leaving 11 bases between them. Germline V gene sequence: CDR1 SNHLY, CDR2 FYNNEI. This CDR3 is built from 15 residues.

The chain couples TRBV15 to TRBJ2-4, with 7 bases matching TRBD1. V was pared by 0 bases and J by 4 bases, with 6 bases of the junction left unmatched. CDR1 and CDR2 (germline): LNHNV, YYDKDF (reference sequence). The CDR3 runs 16 residues. The CDR3 DNA reads TGTGCCACCAGCAGAGATTGGGGACAGCAAAAAAACATTCAGTACTTC. Amino acids: CATSRDWGQQKNIQYF.

V and J are TRBV5-1 and TRBJ1-6, with 8 bases aligning to TRBD1. CDR1 is SGHRS, CDR2 YFSETQ, per germline. This CDR3 region has 19 residues. V dropped 4 bases and J dropped 7; count of bases not matched to a gene: 19. The CDR3 DNA reads TGCGCCAGCAGCCTCCGGGACAGGAAGATCGGGGCCCCGAATTCACCCCTCCACTTT. This codes for CASSLRDRKIGAPNSPLHF.

The chain is built from TRBV30 and TRBJ2-2, with 8 bases fitting TRBD2. The CDR3 is 17 amino acids. V was pared by 0 bases and J by 2 bases, with 8 bases of the junction left unmatched. The germline V gene has CDR1 GTSNPN and CDR2 SVGIG (reference sequence). CDR3 DNA sequence: TGTGCCTGGAGTGTTAAGGCGGGGGGCCCCAACACCGGGGAGCTGTTTTTT. This sequence encodes CAWSVKAGGPNTGELFF. Full variable domain (outside the CDR3, taken from reference TRBV30 and TRBJ2-2): SQTIHQWPATLVQPVGSPLSLECTVEGTSNPNLYWYRQAAGRGLQLLFYSVGIGQISSEVPQNLSASRPQDRQFILSSKKLLLSDSGFYLCAWSVKAGGPNTGELFFGEGSRLTVL.

The J gene is TRBJ2-2, the V gene TRBV2, with D tentatively TRBD2 (6 bases). The germline V and J ends were trimmed by 7 bases and 4 bases, with 10 bases remaining between them. The CDR3 covers 13 residues. Looked up from germline, CDR1 is SNHLY and CDR2 is FYNNEI. CDR3 region: CASMREPTGELFF. CDR3 DNA: TGTGCCAGCATGCGGGAACCCACCGGGGAGCTGTTTTTT. Full variable domain (remainder filled in from reference TRBV2 and TRBJ2-2): EPEVTQTPSHQVTQMGQEVILRCVPISNHLYFYWYRQILGQKVEFLVSFYNNEISEKSEIFDDQFSVERPDGSNFTLKIRSTKLEDSAMYFCASMREPTGELFFGEGSRLTVL.

Points on this clone: This sequence may be a read error, since a much larger clone differs from it by one base. The same CDR3 can be traced to other DNA sequences in this sample. The chain joins TRBV6-5 to TRBJ1-2; TRBD1 matches at 7 bases. CDR3 size: 13 residues. V lost 5 bases to trimming and J lost 2 bases; unmatched junction nucleotides: 2. Per the germline V gene, CDR1 is MNHEY and CDR2 is SVGAGI. As DNA, the CDR3 is TGTGCCAGCAGTCCACAGGGGAACTATGGCTACACCTTC. Amino acid sequence: CASSPQGNYGYTF.

This clone was counted many times. The chain joins TRBV9 to TRBJ2-2; TRBD1 is a possible D gene (6 bases). Germline V gene data show CDR1 as SGDLS and CDR2 as YYNGEE. V lost 0 bases, J lost 5 bases, and 14 bases lay in between. This CDR3 spans 16 amino acids. This CDR3 reads CASSVVGGRGTGELFF. The DNA for the CDR3 is TGTGCCAGCAGCGTAGTAGGGGGAAGAGGGACCGGGGAGCTGTTTTTT.

The chain has TRBV6-6 and TRBJ1-5, with 8 bases matching TRBD1. The V gene's germline CDR1 is MNHNY and CDR2 SVGAGI (reference sequence). The trim removed 7 bases at V and 0 bases at J, leaving 8 bases unmatched. This CDR3 contains 16 residues. As DNA, the CDR3 is TGTGCCAGCATTGACAGGGGTCGGGTTAGCAATCAGCCCCAGCATTTT. Amino acids: CASIDRGRVSNQPQHF.

The rearrangement joins TRBV6-5 to TRBJ2-7, with D uncertain. CDR1 is MNHEY and CDR2 is SVGAGI in the germline V gene. The CDR3 covers 13 residues. Trimming took 0 bases from V and 10 from J, leaving 13 bases between them. The DNA for the CDR3 is TGTGCCAGCAGTTACTCGAGCACACGTCCCCAGTACTTC. This gives the protein CASSYSSTRPQYF.

In its sample, this clone was seen once. This chain joins TRBV30 and TRBJ1-3; the D is unclear. Germline CDR1 is GTSNPN and CDR2 is SVGIG (reference sequence). V was pared by 4 bases and J by 0 bases, with 7 bases between. CDR3 length equals 13 residues. The CDR3 DNA reads as TGTGCCTGGAACAACGGCTCTGGAAACACCATATATTTT. Amino acids: CAWNNGSGNTIYF.

CDR3 DNA sequence: TGTGCCACCAGCTCGGGAGGGACTCTTAGCAATCAGCCCCAGCATTTT. This translates into CATSSGGTLSNQPQHF. The rearrangement uses TRBV15 and TRBJ1-5; maybe TRBD1 (5 bases). The CDR3 has 16 amino acids. Between the trimmed V and J ends, which lost 5 bases and 0 bases, there was a span of 14 bases. Per the germline V gene, CDR1 is LNHNV and CDR2 is YYDKDF (reference sequence).

The chain employs TRBV19 and TRBJ2-3; TRBD1 is a possible D gene (5 bases). The CDR3 runs 14 residues. Germline CDR1 reads LNHDA; CDR2 reads SQIVND (reference sequence). The V end lost 3 bases, the J end lost 6 bases, and 13 bases lay between the germline ends. Here the CDR3 reads CASSMDTLLDTQYF. CDR3 DNA sequence: TGTGCCAGTAGTATGGACACACTCCTCGATACGCAGTATTTT. The full variable domain, with the rest looked up from reference TRBV19 and TRBJ2-3, is DGGITQSPKYLFRKEGQNVTLSCEQNLNHDAMYWYRQDPGQGLRLIYYSQIVNDFQKGDIAEGYSVSREKKESFPLTVTSAQKNPTAFYLCASSMDTLLDTQYFGPGTRLTVL.

The CDR3 loop is CASSPGGGEKLFF. In nucleotides, the CDR3 is TGTGCCAGCAGCCCAGGGGGGGGTGAAAAACTGTTTTTT. The chain recombines TRBV9 with TRBJ1-4, with 7 bases that match TRBD1. V lost 4 bases to trimming and J lost 7 bases; unmatched junction nucleotides: 4. From germline, CDR1 is SGDLS and CDR2 YYNGEE. The CDR3 is made up of 13 amino acids.

This chain connects TRBV29-1 to TRBJ2-3; 7 bases fit TRBD1. The germline V gene has CDR1 SQVTM and CDR2 ANQGSEA. Unmatched junction bases numbered 9, after V lost 7 bases and J lost 5 bases. The CDR3 spans 13 residues. This chain's CDR3 is CSARDSRIDTQYF. CDR3 nucleotide sequence: TGCAGCGCTCGGGACAGCCGAATAGATACGCAGTATTTT.

This rearrangement joins TRBV30 to TRBJ1-2; TRBD1 aligns across 7 bases. V trimming: 4 bases; J trimming: 2 bases; junction bases outside the gene matches: 4. The CDR3 loop spans 13 amino acids. CDR1 GTSNPN and CDR2 SVGIG come from the germline V gene (reference sequence). The CDR3 loop is CAWTAGQNYGYTF. The CDR3, as DNA: TGTGCCTGGACCGCGGGACAGAACTATGGCTACACCTTC.